Below, 10 T cell receptor beta chains from the same sample are listed, as sequenced in a study of blood T cells in healthy people across ages. Next came a second PCR, run for about 7 to 12 cycles, which used a sample-barcoded 5' primer along with a J-beta primer mix. In TCRdb, the 5' RACE reads were re-called with MiXCR into one record per CDR3 protein. The table has about 930,000 distinct CDR3 sequences, approximately 32% seen once; the top ten hold approximately 10%. This sample also belongs to another study, concerning T cells of mothers and their children.

The sample comprised blood. The receptors originated from a woman between 40 and 50 years old in good health.

This clonotype was seen repeatedly, ten times or more. The rearrangement uses TRBV27 and TRBJ2-7; D is tentatively TRBD1 or TRBD2 (6 bases each). Per the germline V gene, CDR1 is MNHEY and CDR2 is SMNVEV (reference sequence). The CDR3 totals 13 residues. Trimming removed 5 bases from V and 5 bases from J, with 13 bases in between. CDR3 DNA: TGTGCCAGCAGTGCGGACTACAGGGACGAGCAGTACTTC. This codes for CASSADYRDEQYF.

CDR3 sequence (DNA): TGTGCCAGCAGCTTAGGACAGGGGGTTAACGAGCAGTACTTC. Its protein product is CASSLGQGVNEQYF. The rearrangement uses TRBV5-4 and TRBJ2-7, with 10 positions matching TRBD1. CDR3 size: 14 residues. Germline CDR1 reads SGHNT; CDR2 reads YYREEE (reference sequence). The ends lost 2 bases at V and 5 bases at J; junction bases unmatched: 4.

The rearrangement joins TRBV6-1 to TRBJ1-3; D gene uncertain. The CDR3 consists of 16 residues. The germline CDR1 and CDR2 sequences are MNHNS and SASEGT. Trimming removed 2 bases from V and 0 bases from J, with 11 bases in between. The CDR3, as DNA: TGTGCCAGCAGTGAAAGTCGGGCAGCCTCTGGAAACACCATATATTTT. It encodes CASSESRAASGNTIYF.

This chain joins TRBV12-3 or TRBV12-4 and TRBJ2-3; 9 nucleotides match TRBD2. The J segment lost 5 bases and the V segment lost 5 bases, leaving 5 bases of the junction unmatched. The CDR3 spans 14 residues. The CDR3 DNA reads TGTGCCAGCAGTATTAGCGGGGGTGAAGATACGCAGTATTTT. Protein: CASSISGGEDTQYF.

This rearrangement joins TRBV27 to TRBJ2-7; D may be TRBD1 (6 bases). V lost 6 bases to trimming and J lost 4 bases, with 16 bases between them. Germline V gene lookup returns CDR1 MNHEY and CDR2 SMNVEV (reference sequence). CDR3 size: 14 residues. Here the CDR3 DNA reads TGTGCCAGCAGCCTAACGACAGGAAGGTACGAGCAGTACTTC. It codes for CASSLTTGRYEQYF.

V and J are TRBV30 and TRBJ2-5; 10 nucleotides match TRBD1. CDR3 length equals 15 residues. Germline CDR1 GTSNPN, CDR2 SVGIG (reference sequence). V trimming: 3 bases; J trimming: 2 bases; junction bases outside the gene matches: 6. CDR3 in amino acids: CAWSSGTGVQETQYF. DNA of the CDR3: TGTGCCTGGAGCTCCGGGACAGGGGTTCAAGAGACCCAGTACTTC.

As regards this clonotype: A much larger clone differs by one base, so this may be a read error. This chain joins TRBV24-1 and TRBJ2-5, with TRBD1 identical over 8 bases. The CDR3 extends over 14 amino acids. Germline V gives CDR1 KGHDR, CDR2 SFDVKD. The DNA for the CDR3 is TGTGCCGCCAGTGAAACAGGGGGGAAAGAGACCCAGTACTTC. It yields the protein CAASETGGKETQYF.

This clonotype has only a few counts. The V and J genes are TRBV6-2 or TRBV6-3 and TRBJ1-2, with 7 bases fitting TRBD1. Per the germline V gene, CDR1 is MNHEY and CDR2 is SVGEGT. The CDR3 spans 13 residues. After removal of 6 bases from V and 6 bases from J, the junction contained 7 bases not matched to a gene. CDR3 bases: TGTGCCAGCAGGTCCGGGACAGACCATGGCTACACCTTC. Translation gives CASRSGTDHGYTF.

With regard to this clonotype: This may stem from a read error, because a much larger clone lies one nucleotide away. This sequence joins TRBV20-1 and TRBJ2-7; D might be TRBD1 or TRBD2, each matching 6 bases. The CDR3 sequence is 15 residues long. Germline values: CDR1 DFQATT, CDR2 SNEGSKA (reference sequence). Trimming removed 3 bases at V and 5 bases at J, with 20 bases between. CDR3 nucleotide sequence: TGCAGTGCTAGGAGAGGGGGGCGCGGGTGGAACGAGCAGTACTTC. Residues: CSARRGGRGWNEQYF.

On this clonotype itself: A read error may explain this, as a much larger clone is one base away. This rearrangement joins TRBV5-1 to TRBJ2-1; D perhaps matches TRBD2 (5 bases). V lost 3 bases, J lost 5 bases, and 15 bases lay in between. This CDR3 is 15 amino acids long. CDR1 SGHRS and CDR2 YFSETQ come from the germline V gene. The DNA for the CDR3 is TGCGCCAGCAGCTATCTAGTGGGGAGAAACAATGAGCAGTTCTTC. Translated: CASSYLVGRNNEQFF.